This T cell receptor (beta chain) was identified in a study of blood T cell repertoires in COVID-19. The wider study: Donors in the United States, Italy and Spain gave samples during acute or convalescent COVID-19. PBMCs, B-cell-depleted T cells, or T cells provided the cDNA or gDNA that made up the material.

The length of the CDR3 is 14 residues. The germline V gene has CDR1 SSHAT and CDR2 FNYEAQ (reference sequence). Participants spanned ages about 18 to 90 years and resided in fewer than 30 US areas. A PCR-confirmed or clinician-diagnosed COVID-19 case had contacted exposed participants within 2 weeks of entry. Measured with immunoSEQ multiplex PCR; TCRdb has only the in-frame clones, and not every one. The sample carries 130,000 to 150,000 clones, about 83% recorded once. The TCR comes from a woman aged 45 to 65 who had been exposed to COVID-19. The rearrangement links TRBV7-7 to TRBJ1-4; tentatively, D is TRBD1 (5 bases). Input material: PBMCs or T cells enriched from blood (not recorded which). The CDR3 protein is CASHTPGLGEKLFF. CDR3 in DNA: TGTGCTAGCCATACTCCAGGGTTAGGTGAAAAACTGTTTTTT.